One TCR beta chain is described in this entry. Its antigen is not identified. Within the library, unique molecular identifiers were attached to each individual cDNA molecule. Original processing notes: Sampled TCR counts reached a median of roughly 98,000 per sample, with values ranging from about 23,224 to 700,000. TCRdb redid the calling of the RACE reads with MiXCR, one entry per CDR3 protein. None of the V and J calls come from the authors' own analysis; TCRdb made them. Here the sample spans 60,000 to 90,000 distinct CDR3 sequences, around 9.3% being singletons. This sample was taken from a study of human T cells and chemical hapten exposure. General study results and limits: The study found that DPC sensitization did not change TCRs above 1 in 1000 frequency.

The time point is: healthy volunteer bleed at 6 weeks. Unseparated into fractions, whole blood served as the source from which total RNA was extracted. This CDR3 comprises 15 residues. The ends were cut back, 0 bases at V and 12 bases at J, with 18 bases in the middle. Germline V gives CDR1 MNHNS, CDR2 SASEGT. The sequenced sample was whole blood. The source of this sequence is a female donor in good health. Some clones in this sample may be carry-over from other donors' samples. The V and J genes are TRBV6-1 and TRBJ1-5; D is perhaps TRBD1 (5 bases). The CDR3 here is CASSEALREAGGQHF. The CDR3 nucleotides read TGTGCCAGCAGTGAAGCGCTTCGGGAGGCTGGGGGCCAGCATTTT.